This TCR beta chain was captured by sequencing in a study of blood T cell repertoires in COVID-19. The repertoire was sequenced with immunoSEQ multiplex PCR; TCRdb's copy has only in-frame clones and lacks some. Of about 120,000 clones listed, 80% to 85% are singletons. A note on this clone: Germline is not matched at one junction end, which may reflect a read error.

The sample consisted of peripheral blood. The receptor's source is a man between 70 and 80 years old with acute or convalescent COVID-19.

DNA for the CDR3: TGTGCCAGCACCTTAGGACAAGACTATGGCTACACCTTC. It is translated as CASTLGQDYGYTF. The rearrangement links TRBV11-2 to TRBJ1-2; TRBD1 is a possible D gene (5 bases). The CDR3 has 13 residues. Germline V gene sequence: CDR1 SGHAT, CDR2 FQNNGV. Filled out from reference TRBV11-2 and TRBJ1-2, the complete variable domain reads EAGVAQSPRYKIIEKRQSVAFWCNPISGHATLYWYQQILGQGPKLLIQFQNNGVVDDSQLPKDRFSAERLKGVDSTLKIQPAKLEDSAVYLCASTLGQDYGYTFGSGTRLTVV.